This T cell receptor beta chain is drawn from a study of naive and memory T cell subsets. The table lists this clonotype with many counts. Its antigen is currently unknown. CDR3 length equals 15 residues. The V gene end was trimmed by 8 bases and the J gene end by 2 bases; junction bases not matched to a gene: 8. General observations from the study: In naive cells, over 90% of TCR sequences were seen only once.

The beta constant-region primer was an equimolar mix of two oligonucleotides covering TRBC1 and TRBC2. MiXCR, applied by TCRdb to the UMI-ligation and nested PCR reads, yields one record per CDR3 protein. The sample lists approximately 85,000 distinct CDR3 sequences; 7% to 8% were seen once. CD4 T cells were positively selected, then CD8 T cells from the CD4-negative fraction. Four subsets defined by CD45RA and CD27 were sorted after CD3, CD4, CD8 and live/dead staining. V usage is TRBV12-3 or TRBV12-4 and J usage is TRBJ2-1, with 8 bases lining up with TRBD2. Material: central memory CD4+ T cells from blood. This TCR was sampled from a human donor in good health. This CDR3 is CASAYGGGTYNEQFF. The CDR3 nucleotides are TGTGCCAGCGCCTACGGGGGGGGAACCTACAATGAGCAGTTCTTC.